The clone carrying this TCR beta chain was recorded at least ten times. Its cognate antigen is unknown. V gave up 4 bases and J gave up 1 base, with 12 bases separating them. CDR1 and CDR2 (germline): SGHDT, YYEEEE. There are 14 residues in the CDR3. Axillary draining lymph nodes of breast cancer patients supplied the node samples. The sample originates from a study of breast tumors, draining lymph nodes, adjacent tissues. Study-wide findings and caveats: The lymph node origin of tumor T cells was framed as consistent with a hypothesis, not demonstrated.

TCRdb analysed the multiplex PCR reads with MiXCR anew, one entry per CDR3 protein. This sample has 80,000 to 130,000 distinct CDR3 sequences, with 21% found just once. Sequenced material: axillary lymph node tissue. This chain joins TRBV5-6 and TRBJ2-7; a possible D gene is TRBD1 (6 bases). This sequence was found in a female donor with breast cancer. Some clones in this sample may be carry-over from other donors' samples. The CDR3 nucleotides read TGTGCCAGCAGCATCTACAGGGCATCCTACGAGCAGTACTTC. Its protein is CASSIYRASYEQYF.